This T cell receptor beta chain appears in the sequencing data of a study of blood T cell repertoires in COVID-19. On the study more broadly: Samples representing acute and convalescent COVID-19 were sourced from the United States, Italy and Spain. Sources were T cells, B-cell-depleted T cells, or PBMCs; the material itself was cDNA or gDNA.

Patients in Seattle were enrolled during active infection, then followed longitudinally. Per the study methods: Amplification of reference gene primers was used by the study to estimate nucleated cell counts. Sequencing was performed with immunoSEQ multiplex PCR; in TCRdb, only in-frame clones are kept and a portion is missing. The V and J calls and the clone size are those of that table, but D and trimming were determined from the DNA. The sample shows over 250,000 clones, approximately 90% of them seen only once. CDR3 length equals 13 residues. V was cut by 0 bases and J by 3 bases, with 5 bases left in between. The V gene's germline CDR1 is ENHRY and CDR2 SYGVKD.

This receptor was obtained from a woman aged 45-65 years with COVID-19, enrolled during active disease. Sample: peripheral blood. The chain is built from TRBV10-3 and TRBJ1-2, with D unresolved. In nucleotides, the CDR3 is TGTGCCATCAGTGAGTCTGAGGACTATGGCTACACCTTC. The encoded protein is CAISESEDYGYTF.